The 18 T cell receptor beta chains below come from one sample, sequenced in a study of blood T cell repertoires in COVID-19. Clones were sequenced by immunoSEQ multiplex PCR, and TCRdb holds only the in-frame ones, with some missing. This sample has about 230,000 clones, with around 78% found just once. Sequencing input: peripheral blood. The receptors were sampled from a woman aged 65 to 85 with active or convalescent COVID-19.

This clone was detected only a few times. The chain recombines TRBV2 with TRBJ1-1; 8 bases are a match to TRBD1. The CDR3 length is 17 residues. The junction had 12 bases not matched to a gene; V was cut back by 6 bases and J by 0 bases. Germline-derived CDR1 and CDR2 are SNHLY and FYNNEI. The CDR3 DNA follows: TGTGCCAGCAGGGACCCAGGGGGCCCTAAGATGAACACTGAAGCTTTCTTT. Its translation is CASRDPGGPKMNTEAFF.

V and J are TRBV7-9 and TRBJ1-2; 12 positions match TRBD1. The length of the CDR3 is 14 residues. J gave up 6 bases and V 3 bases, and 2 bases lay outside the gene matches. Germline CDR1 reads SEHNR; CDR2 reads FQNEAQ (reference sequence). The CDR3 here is CASSLGQGAHGYTF. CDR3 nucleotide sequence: TGTGCCAGCAGCTTGGGACAGGGGGCGCATGGCTACACCTTC.

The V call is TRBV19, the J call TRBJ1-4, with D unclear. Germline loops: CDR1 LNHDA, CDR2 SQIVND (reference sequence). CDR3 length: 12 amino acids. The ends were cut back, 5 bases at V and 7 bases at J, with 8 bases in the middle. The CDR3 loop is CASSVGGEKLFF. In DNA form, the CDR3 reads TGTGCCAGTAGTGTGGGAGGTGAAAAACTGTTTTTT.

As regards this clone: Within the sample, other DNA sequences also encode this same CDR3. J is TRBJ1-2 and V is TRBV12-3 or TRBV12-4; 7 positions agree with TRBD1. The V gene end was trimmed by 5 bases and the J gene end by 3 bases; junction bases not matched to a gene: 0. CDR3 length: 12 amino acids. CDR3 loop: CASSGTDYGYTF. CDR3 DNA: TGTGCCAGCAGTGGGACAGACTATGGCTACACCTTC.

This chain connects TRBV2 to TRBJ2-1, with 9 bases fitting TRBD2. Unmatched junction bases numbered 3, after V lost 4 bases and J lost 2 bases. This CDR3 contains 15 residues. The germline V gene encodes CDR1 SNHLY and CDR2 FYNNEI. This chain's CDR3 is CASSVGGGAYNEQFF. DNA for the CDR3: TGTGCCAGCAGTGTGGGCGGGGGGGCCTACAATGAGCAGTTCTTC.

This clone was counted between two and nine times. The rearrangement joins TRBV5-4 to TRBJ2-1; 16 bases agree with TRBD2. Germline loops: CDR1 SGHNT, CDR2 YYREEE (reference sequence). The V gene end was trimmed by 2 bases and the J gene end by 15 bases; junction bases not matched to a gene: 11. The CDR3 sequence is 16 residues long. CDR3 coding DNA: TGTGCCAGCAGCTTTCTGACCGGGACTAGCGGGGGGGAGTGGTTCTTC. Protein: CASSFLTGTSGGEWFF.

The CDR3: CASSLPGLAGYNEQFF. CDR3 in DNA: TGCGCCAGCAGCTTACCGGGACTAGCGGGATATAATGAGCAGTTCTTC. The chain carries TRBV5-1 and TRBJ2-1, with TRBD2 matching 13 bases. From germline, CDR1 is SGHRS and CDR2 YFSETQ. Unmatched junction bases numbered 6, after V lost 2 bases and J lost 7 bases. The CDR3 runs to 16 residues.

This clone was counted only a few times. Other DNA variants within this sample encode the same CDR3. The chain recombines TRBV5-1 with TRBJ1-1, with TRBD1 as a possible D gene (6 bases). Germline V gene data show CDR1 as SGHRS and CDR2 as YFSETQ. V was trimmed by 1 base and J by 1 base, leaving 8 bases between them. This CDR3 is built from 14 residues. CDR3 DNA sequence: TGCGCCAGCAGCTTGCAAGGGGGGAACACTGAAGCTTTCTTT. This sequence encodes CASSLQGGNTEAFF.

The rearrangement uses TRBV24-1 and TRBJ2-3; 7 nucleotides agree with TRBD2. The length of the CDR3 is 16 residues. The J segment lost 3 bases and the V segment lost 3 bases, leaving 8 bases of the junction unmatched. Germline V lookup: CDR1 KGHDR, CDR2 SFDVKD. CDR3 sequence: CATSDPSGRGTDTQYF. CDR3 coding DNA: TGTGCCACCAGTGATCCTAGCGGTCGGGGGACAGATACGCAGTATTTT.

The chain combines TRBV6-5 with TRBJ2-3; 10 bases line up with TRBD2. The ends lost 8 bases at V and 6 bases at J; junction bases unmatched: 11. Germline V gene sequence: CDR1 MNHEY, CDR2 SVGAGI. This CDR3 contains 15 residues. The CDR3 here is CASAVKAGGPDTQYF. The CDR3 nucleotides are TGTGCCAGCGCCGTAAAAGCGGGAGGGCCGGATACGCAGTATTTT.

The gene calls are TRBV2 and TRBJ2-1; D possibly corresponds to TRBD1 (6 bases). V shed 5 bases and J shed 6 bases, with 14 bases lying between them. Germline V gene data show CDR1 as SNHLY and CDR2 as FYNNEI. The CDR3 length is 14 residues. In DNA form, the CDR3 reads TGTGCCAGCAGTAGACAGGATTGGGGCAATGAGCAGTTCTTC. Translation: CASSRQDWGNEQFF.

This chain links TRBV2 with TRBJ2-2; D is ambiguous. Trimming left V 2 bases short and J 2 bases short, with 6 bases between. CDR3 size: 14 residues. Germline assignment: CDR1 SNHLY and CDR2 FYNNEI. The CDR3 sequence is CASSELPNTGELFF. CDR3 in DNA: TGTGCCAGCAGTGAACTACCCAACACCGGGGAGCTGTTTTTT.

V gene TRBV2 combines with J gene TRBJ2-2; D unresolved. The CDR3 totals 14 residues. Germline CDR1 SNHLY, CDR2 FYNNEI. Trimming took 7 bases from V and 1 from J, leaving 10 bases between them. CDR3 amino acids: CASNRIVNTGELFF. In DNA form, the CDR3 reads TGTGCCAGCAATCGTATCGTGAACACCGGGGAGCTGTTTTTT.

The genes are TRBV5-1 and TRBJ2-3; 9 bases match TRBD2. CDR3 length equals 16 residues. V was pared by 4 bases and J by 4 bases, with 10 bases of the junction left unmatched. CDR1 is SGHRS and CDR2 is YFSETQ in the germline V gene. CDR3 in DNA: TGCGCCAGCAGCCAAGTGACGGGACTAGCTTCAGATACGCAGTATTTT. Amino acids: CASSQVTGLASDTQYF.

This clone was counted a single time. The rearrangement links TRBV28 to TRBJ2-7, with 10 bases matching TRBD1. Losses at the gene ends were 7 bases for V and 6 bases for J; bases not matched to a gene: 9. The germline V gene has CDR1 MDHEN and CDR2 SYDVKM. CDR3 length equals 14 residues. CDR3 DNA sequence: TGTGCCAGCACTCACTTCGGGACAGGGGTCGAGCAGTACTTC. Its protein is CASTHFGTGVEQYF.

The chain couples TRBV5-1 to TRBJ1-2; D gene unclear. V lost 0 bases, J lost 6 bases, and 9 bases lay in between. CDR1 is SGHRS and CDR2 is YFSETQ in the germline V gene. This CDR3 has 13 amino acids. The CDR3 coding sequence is TGCGCCAGCAGCTTGGCGGGGTTGGATGGCTACACCTTC. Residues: CASSLAGLDGYTF.

The CDR3: CASSPGTSGTEQFF. The CDR3 coding sequence is TGCGCCAGCAGCCCCGGGACTAGCGGAACCGAGCAGTTCTTC. The genes are TRBV5-1 and TRBJ2-1; 11 bases line up with TRBD2. The CDR3 is 14 residues long. The germline V gene has CDR1 SGHRS and CDR2 YFSETQ. Unmatched junction bases numbered 7, after V lost 4 bases and J lost 10 bases.

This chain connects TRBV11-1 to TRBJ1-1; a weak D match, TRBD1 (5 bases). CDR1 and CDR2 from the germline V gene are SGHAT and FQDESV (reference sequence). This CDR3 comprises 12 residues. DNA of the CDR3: TGTGCTACCAGCACCACAGGCGCCGAAGCTTTCTTT. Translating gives CATSTTGAEAFF.